Listed here are 10 T cell receptor beta chains from one sample, sequenced in a study of identical twins. TCRdb re-called the 5' RACE reads with MiXCR, one entry per CDR3 protein. The repertoire holds fewer than 550,000 distinct CDR3 sequences, with approximately 15% as singletons. The sample was also linked to a second study, of yellow fever vaccine responses in identical twins.

The sequenced material came from CD4+ T cells sorted from blood. All receptors come from a woman younger than 35 in good health.

This clonotype was seen a handful of times. The rearrangement uses TRBV5-4 and TRBJ2-5; TRBD2 agrees at 8 bases. V lost 4 bases to trimming and J lost 2 bases; unmatched junction nucleotides: 4. Germline V gene lookup returns CDR1 SGHNT and CDR2 YYREEE (reference sequence). The CDR3 extends over 14 amino acids. In DNA form, the CDR3 reads TGTGCCAGCAGCACGGGAGGGACGCAAGAGACCCAGTACTTC. Translation gives CASSTGGTQETQYF.

The chain uses TRBV5-1 and TRBJ2-7; 8 bases map to TRBD1. The V gene end was trimmed by 3 bases and the J gene end by 2 bases; junction bases not matched to a gene: 7. CDR1 SGHRS and CDR2 YFSETQ come from the germline V gene. This CDR3 has 15 amino acids. The CDR3, as DNA: TGCGCCAGCAGCTGGGAGCTGGGACAGGCCTACGAGCAGTACTTC. Its protein is CASSWELGQAYEQYF.

The J gene is TRBJ1-4, the V gene TRBV20-1; a possible D gene is TRBD1 (5 bases). Germline assignment: CDR1 DFQATT and CDR2 SNEGSKA (reference sequence). Trimming cost V 6 bases and J 8 bases, with 19 bases left between them. This CDR3 is built from 14 residues. The CDR3 protein is CSAETRGGIEKLFF. In nucleotides, the CDR3 is TGCAGTGCAGAAACGCGGGGGGGTATAGAAAAACTGTTTTTT.

This chain links TRBV4-3 with TRBJ2-7; D is perhaps TRBD1 (6 bases). The germline CDR1 and CDR2 sequences are LGHNA and YSLEER. This CDR3 region has 15 residues. The germline V and J ends were trimmed by 0 bases and 4 bases, with 13 bases remaining between them. CDR3 sequence: CASSQETRGFYEQYF. The CDR3 coding sequence is TGCGCCAGCAGCCAAGAAACCAGGGGCTTTTACGAGCAGTACTTC.

The table lists this clonotype with a few counts. This chain connects TRBV6-5 to TRBJ1-1; TRBD1 agrees at 8 bases. Trimming at V came to 2 bases and at J to 0 bases, leaving 5 bases not matched to a gene. This CDR3 spans 16 amino acids. The V gene's germline CDR1 is MNHEY and CDR2 SVGAGI. CDR3 amino acids: CASSYGRGLMNTEAFF. CDR3 coding DNA: TGTGCCAGCAGTTACGGCAGGGGGCTTATGAACACTGAAGCTTTCTTT.

J is TRBJ2-1 and V is TRBV4-3; 9 bases fit TRBD2. The CDR3 is 17 amino acids. The V gene end was trimmed by 1 base and the J gene end by 5 bases; junction bases not matched to a gene: 9. Per the germline V gene, CDR1 is LGHNA and CDR2 is YSLEER. In nucleotides, the CDR3 is TGCGCCAGCAGCCAAGGAGGCGGGAGGGAACAAAACAATGAGCAGTTCTTC. Translation: CASSQGGGREQNNEQFF.

This clonotype has just one count. A read error may account for a junction end that differs from germline. The chain is built from TRBV3-1 and TRBJ2-1; TRBD1 agrees at 9 bases. Germline V gene lookup returns CDR1 LGHDT and CDR2 YNNKEL (reference sequence). CDR3 size: 16 residues. CDR3 in amino acids: CATSPRDREMGNEQFF. Written as DNA, the CDR3 is TGTGCCACCAGCCCTCGGGACAGGGAGATGGGCAATGAGCAGTTCTTC.

This clonotype has only a few counts. This chain uses TRBV11-2 with TRBJ1-2; unclear D gene. This CDR3 has 14 amino acids. Germline V lookup: CDR1 SGHAT, CDR2 FQNNGV. Trimming left V 2 bases short and J 2 bases short, with 9 bases between. The CDR3 here is CASSLSYGNYGYTF. For the CDR3, the DNA is TGTGCCAGCAGCTTAAGTTATGGGAACTATGGCTACACCTTC.

CDR3 residues: CASSFSRGIQETQYF. CDR3 nucleotide sequence: TGTGCCAGCAGCTTTTCGCGGGGGATTCAAGAGACCCAGTACTTC. The chain uses TRBV7-2 and TRBJ2-5; 7 positions agree with TRBD2. This CDR3 has 15 residues. With V trimmed by 3 bases and J by 2 bases, 6 bases remained unmatched. Germline assignment: CDR1 SGHTA and CDR2 FQGNSA.

There are a few counts of this clonotype. CDR3 nucleotide sequence: TGTGCCAGCTCACCACCTCCTCATCAGTACGAGCAGTACTTC. As protein: CASSPPPHQYEQYF. The rearrangement uses TRBV18 and TRBJ2-7, with unresolved D. Germline values: CDR1 KGHSH, CDR2 LQKENI. V gave up 0 bases and J gave up 4 bases, with 10 bases separating them. The CDR3 has 14 residues.